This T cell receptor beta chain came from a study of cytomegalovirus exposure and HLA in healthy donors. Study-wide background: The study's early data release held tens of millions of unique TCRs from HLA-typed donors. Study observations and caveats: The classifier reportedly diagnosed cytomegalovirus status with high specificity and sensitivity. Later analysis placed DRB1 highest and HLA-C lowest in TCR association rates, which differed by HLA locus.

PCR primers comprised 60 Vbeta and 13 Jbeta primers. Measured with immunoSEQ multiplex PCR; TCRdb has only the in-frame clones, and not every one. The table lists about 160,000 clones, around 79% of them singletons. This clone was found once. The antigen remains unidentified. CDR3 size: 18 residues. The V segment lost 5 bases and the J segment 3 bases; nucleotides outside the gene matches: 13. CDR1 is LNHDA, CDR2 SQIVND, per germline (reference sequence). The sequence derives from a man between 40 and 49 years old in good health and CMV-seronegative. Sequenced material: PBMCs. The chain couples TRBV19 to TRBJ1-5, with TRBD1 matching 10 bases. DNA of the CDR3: TGTGCCAGTAGTCCACAGGGGACAGGGGTCGGTGCCAATCAGCCCCAGCATTTT. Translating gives CASSPQGTGVGANQPQHF.